This T cell receptor (beta chain) was sequenced during a study of radiotherapy plus CTLA-4 blockade in lung cancer. Points from the study as a whole: Among reported predictors of response, early blood T cell clone dynamics with interferon-beta performed best.

A remark on this clone: Its target is not known.

Here immunoSEQ multiplex PCR was the method, and the copy in TCRdb shows in-frame clones only, minus some. The repertoire consists of about 49,000 clones, with approximately 79% occurring once and the leading ten covering roughly 11%. The V gene's germline CDR1 is SGHTS and CDR2 YDEGEE. There are 13 residues in the CDR3. V shed 1 base and J shed 5 bases, with 9 bases lying between them. The receptor's source is a human donor with non-small cell lung cancer who had stable disease on radiotherapy plus ipilimumab. This chain links TRBV5-8 with TRBJ2-5, with D tentatively TRBD1 (6 bases). This specimen consisted of peripheral blood, obtained from a patient treated with radiotherapy plus ipilimumab. The CDR3, as DNA: TGTGCCAGCAGCTTGACAGGGTGGGAGACCCAGTACTTC. Protein: CASSLTGWETQYF.